The 25 T cell receptor beta chains in this list originate from one sample, sequenced in a study of tumor and adjacent non-tumor tissue in lung cancer. No cell sorting was done before RNA was extracted from the tissue. Three rounds of nested PCR, following a modified ARM-PCR protocol, produced the TCRbeta library. TCRdb itself ran the multiplex PCR reads through MiXCR, one entry per CDR3 protein. The table has about 200,000 distinct CDR3 sequences, about 71% seen once. The sequenced material came from lung tumor tissue. These receptors were obtained from a man aged 60-69 years with non-small cell lung cancer.

This clonotype was found many times. The rearrangement links TRBV6-1 to TRBJ2-1; 12 bases match TRBD2. Trimming took 5 bases from V and 8 from J; bases not matched to a gene: 10. The CDR3 runs 16 residues. CDR1 and CDR2 from the germline V gene are MNHNS and SASEGT. The CDR3 reads CASSHSGTSGSDEQFF. The CDR3 coding sequence is TGTGCCAGCAGTCACTCAGGGACTAGCGGGTCCGATGAGCAGTTCTTC.

This sequence joins TRBV7-9 and TRBJ2-7, with TRBD2 identical over 14 bases. The CDR3 totals 15 residues. V gave up 6 bases and J gave up 2 bases; unmatched junction bases: 3. Germline loops: CDR1 SEHNR, CDR2 FQNEAQ (reference sequence). The CDR3 loop reads CASRPTSGGAYEQYF. The CDR3 nucleotides read TGTGCCAGCAGACCGACTAGCGGGGGGGCCTACGAGCAGTACTTC. The entire variable domain, with the rest obtained from reference TRBV7-9 and TRBJ2-7, is as follows: DTGVSQNPRHKITKRGQNVTFRCDPISEHNRLYWYRQTLGQGPEFLTYFQNEAQLEKSRLLSDRFSAERPKGSFSTLEIQRTEQGDSAMYLCASRPTSGGAYEQYFGPGTRLTVT.

In the case of this clonotype: A read error is possible here, since a much larger clone lies one base away. This sequence joins TRBV6-5 and TRBJ2-1, with TRBD2 matching over 7 bases. The J call is in doubt because the DNA end fits TRBJ2-7 better. Germline V lookup: CDR1 MNHEY, CDR2 SVGAGI. The CDR3 totals 16 residues. The CDR3: CASSPYSGPLYNEQYF. CDR3 nucleotides: TGTGCCAGCAGTCCCTATAGCGGGCCACTCTACAATGAGCAGTACTTC.

A word on this clonotype: This clone may be a read error of a much larger clone one base away. This rearrangement joins TRBV20-1 to TRBJ2-7; 9 bases are a match to TRBD2. The CDR3 sequence is 14 residues long. Germline CDR1 DFQATT, CDR2 SNEGSKA (reference sequence). The CDR3 region has the DNA TGCAGTGATAGAGATCGGGGACTAGCAGTGGACCAGTACTTC. As protein: CSDRDRGLAVDQYF.

This clonotype was observed once. This sequence may be a read error, since a much larger clone differs from it by one base. The CDR3 protein is CASSYGTPGRWNTEAFF. CDR3 nucleotide sequence: TGTGCCAGCAGTTACGGCACCCCGGGTAGGTGGAACACTGAAGCTTTCTTT. V and J are TRBV6-5 and TRBJ1-1; no reliable D call. CDR3 length: 17 amino acids. Germline V gene sequence: CDR1 MNHEY, CDR2 SVGAGI. V was trimmed by 2 bases and J by 1 base, leaving 17 bases between them.

On this clonotype itself: Mismatch with germline at one junction end may stem from a read error. The genes are TRBV20-1 and TRBJ2-3, with 9 bases fitting TRBD2. Germline V gene lookup returns CDR1 DFQATT and CDR2 SNEGSKA (reference sequence). This CDR3 has 16 amino acids. CDR3 sequence: CSALERCGRATDTQYF. The CDR3 DNA sequence: TGCAGTGCTCTAGAAAGGTGCGGGAGGGCAACAGATACGCAATATTTT.

To note about this clonotype: A much larger clone lies one base from this, so it may be a read error. V is TRBV4-1 and J is TRBJ2-3; 8 bases match TRBD1. Germline loops: CDR1 MGHRA, CDR2 YSYEKL. The CDR3 covers 15 residues. V trimming: 6 bases; J trimming: 5 bases; junction bases outside the gene matches: 10. CDR3 sequence: CASRPGTGGIDTQYF. Here the CDR3 DNA reads TGCGCCAGCAGGCCCGGGACAGGAGGGATAGATACGCAGTATTTT.

About this clonotype itself: A junction boundary mismatches the germline segment, possibly from a read error. The chain has TRBV5-1 and TRBJ2-2; D tentatively reads TRBD1 or TRBD2 (6 bases each). This CDR3 spans 13 amino acids. CDR1 SGHRS and CDR2 YFSETQ come from the germline V gene. The CDR3 DNA reads TGCGCCACCTCCCGGGGGCTCGCCCGGGAGATGTTTTTT. This translates into CATSRGLAREMFF. Full variable domain (missing parts from reference TRBV5-1 and TRBJ2-2): KAGVTQTPRYLIKTRGQQVTLSCSPISGHRSVSWYQQTPGQGLQFLFEYFSETQRNKGNFPGRFSGRQFSNSRSEMNVSTLELGDSALYLCATSRGLAREMFFGEGSRLTVL.

This sequence joins TRBV24-1 and TRBJ1-1; D possibly corresponds to TRBD1 (5 bases). This CDR3 has 12 amino acids. Germline lookup yields CDR1 KGHDR and CDR2 SFDVKD. The V gene lost 2 bases and the J gene lost 13 bases, with 13 bases spanning the gap. CDR3 protein: CATSDSWDRVFF. The CDR3 DNA follows: TGTGCCACCAGTGATTCGTGGGACCGAGTTTTCTTT.

As for this clonotype: The CDR3 carries no conserved terminal phenylalanine or tryptophan, so it likely arises from a read error. This chain joins TRBV20-1 and TRBJ2-1; D is tentatively TRBD1 or TRBD2 (5 bases each). The V end lost 5 bases, the J end lost 7 bases, and 12 bases lay between the germline ends. The CDR3 totals 12 residues. In germline, CDR1 is DFQATT, CDR2 SNEGSKA (reference sequence). The CDR3: CSAARDHNEQFL. For the CDR3, the DNA is TGCAGTGCTGCCCGGGACCATAATGAGCAGTTCCTC.

This clonotype occurred a few times. The V and J genes are TRBV20-1 and TRBJ1-2; D gene uncertain. This CDR3 comprises 12 residues. The V end was cut by 7 bases, the J end by 4 bases, with 13 bases between. Germline V gene sequence: CDR1 DFQATT, CDR2 SNEGSKA (reference sequence). This chain's CDR3 is CSVKGGPYGYTF. The CDR3 region has the DNA TGCAGTGTTAAAGGAGGGCCCTATGGCTACACCTTC.

This clonotype has at least ten counts. The chain is built from TRBV11-2 and TRBJ2-1, with D hard to call. CDR3 length: 16 amino acids. Germline assignment: CDR1 SGHAT and CDR2 FQNNGV. Trimming removed 2 bases from V and 0 bases from J, with 11 bases in between. DNA for the CDR3: TGTGCCAGCAGCTTACGGTCGGATAGCTCCTACAATGAGCAGTTCTTC. It specifies CASSLRSDSSYNEQFF.

Turning to this clonotype: A junction boundary mismatches the germline segment, possibly from a read error. The chain couples TRBV20-1 to TRBJ1-6, with 8 bases lining up with TRBD1. Germline CDR1 reads DFQATT; CDR2 reads SNEGSKA (reference sequence). The CDR3 consists of 16 residues. In DNA form, the CDR3 reads TGCAGTGCTAGAGACCCGAGGACAGGGAATAATTCATCCCTCCACTTT. Translation gives CSARDPRTGNNSSLHF.

This chain uses TRBV5-4 with TRBJ2-1, with 7 nucleotides matching TRBD2. V was clipped by 4 bases and J by 5 bases; unmatched bases: 9. The CDR3 has 15 amino acids. Germline CDR1 is SGHNT and CDR2 is YYREEE (reference sequence). CDR3 in DNA: TGTGCCAGCAGCCTACTTTCGGGGGGTGACAATGAGCAGTTCTTC. Encoded protein: CASSLLSGGDNEQFF.

This clonotype was counted at least ten times. The genes are TRBV4-3 and TRBJ1-6; the D is unclear. CDR3 length equals 13 residues. Between the trimmed V and J ends, which lost 1 base and 13 bases, there was a span of 11 bases. Per the germline V gene, CDR1 is LGHNA and CDR2 is YSLEER. CDR3 nucleotides: TGCGCCAGCAGCCAAGTTCAGGAAGCGCCCCTCCACTTT. This codes for CASSQVQEAPLHF.

This clonotype was detected only once. The CDR3: CAGSKVPSGFLSTDTQYF. For the CDR3, the DNA is TGTGCCGGCAGCAAAGTTCCGTCAGGGTTCCTTAGCACAGATACGCAGTATTTT. The J gene is TRBJ2-3, the V gene TRBV21-1; the table calls TRBD1, which could not be checked here. TRBV21-1 is noted as a pseudogene. The CDR3 length is 18 residues.

V is TRBV11-1 and J is TRBJ1-2, with D perhaps TRBD1 (6 bases). Germline V gene lookup returns CDR1 SGHAT and CDR2 FQDESV (reference sequence). This CDR3 comprises 16 residues. V lost 5 bases, J lost 4 bases, and 20 bases lay in between. For the CDR3, the DNA is TGTGCCAGCAGCCTGTACATGATCGACAGGAGCTATGGCTACACCTTC. It translates to CASSLYMIDRSYGYTF.

The rearrangement uses TRBV6-6 and TRBJ2-3, with 10 positions matching TRBD1. Trimming removed 6 bases from V and 7 bases from J; junction bases left unmatched: 13. The CDR3 consists of 16 residues. The germline CDR1 and CDR2 sequences are MNHNY and SVGAGI (reference sequence). CDR3 region: CASRPLDRGLKNTQYF. CDR3 bases: TGTGCCAGCAGACCCCTTGACAGGGGGCTTAAGAATACGCAGTATTTT.

The J gene is TRBJ2-5, the V gene TRBV20-1; 8 bases align to TRBD2. This CDR3 has 12 amino acids. The trim removed 5 bases at V and 2 bases at J, leaving 1 base unmatched. Germline V gives CDR1 DFQATT, CDR2 SNEGSKA (reference sequence). CDR3 DNA sequence: TGCAGTGCTGTAGCGGGGCAAGAGACCCAGTACTTC. It codes for CSAVAGQETQYF.

About this clonotype: The conserved phenylalanine or tryptophan normally closing the CDR3 is absent here, so this likely arose from a read error. CDR3 sequence: CASSLGQYYGYTL. The DNA for the CDR3 is TGTGCCAGCAGCTTGGGGCAGTACTATGGCTACACCTTA. The chain recombines TRBV11-2 with TRBJ1-2, with D perhaps TRBD1 (5 bases). Trimming took off 3 bases at V and 3 bases at J, with 8 bases between the two ends. The CDR3 consists of 13 residues. Per the germline V gene, CDR1 is SGHAT and CDR2 is FQNNGV.

Note on this clonotype: The final CDR3 position lacks the conserved phenylalanine or tryptophan, pointing to a likely read error. The chain couples TRBV12-3 or TRBV12-4 to TRBJ1-5; perhaps TRBD1 as D (5 bases). TRBJ2-3 explains the end of the DNA better; the J call may be wrong. This CDR3 is built from 15 residues. This CDR3 is CASSSSQGSNQPQYV. CDR3 bases: TGTGCCAGCAGTTCTTCCCAGGGAAGCAATCAGCCCCAGTATGTT.

About this clonotype: This may come from a read error, since a much larger clone is one base off. The genes are TRBV20-1 and TRBJ1-1; 9 positions agree with TRBD1. Germline assignment: CDR1 DFQATT and CDR2 SNEGSKA (reference sequence). The CDR3 totals 16 residues. The DNA of the CDR3 is TGCAGTGCTAAAGGGACAGGGAGGGATCGGAACACTGATGCTTTCTTT. Protein: CSAKGTGRDRNTDAFF.

Ten or more counts support this clonotype. V and J are TRBV20-1 and TRBJ1-5; 9 bases are a match to TRBD1. The CDR3 runs 14 residues. Germline V gives CDR1 DFQATT, CDR2 SNEGSKA (reference sequence). J was trimmed by 2 bases and V by 7 bases; bases with no gene match: 6. CDR3 DNA: TGCAGTGTCCCGGACAGGGGTGGCAATCAGCCCCAGCATTTT. It specifies CSVPDRGGNQPQHF.

About this clonotype itself: Sequence at one end of the junction differs from germline and may be a read error. The V call is TRBV11-3, the J call TRBJ2-2; 7 nucleotides match TRBD1. The CDR3 length is 15 residues. Per germline, CDR1 SGHNT and CDR2 YENEEA. The DNA for the CDR3 is TGTGCCAGCAGGTCGACAGGGCGGAACTCCGGGGAGCTGTTTTTT. Translation: CASRSTGRNSGELFF.

This chain links TRBV5-4 with TRBJ2-3; 13 nucleotides match TRBD2. The V and J ends lost 0 bases and 3 bases, in that order; junction bases with no gene match: 10. CDR1 is SGHNT and CDR2 is YYREEE in the germline V gene (reference sequence). The CDR3 is 19 residues long. The chain's CDR3 is CASSLGGTSGIAFTDTQYF. In DNA, the CDR3 is TGTGCCAGCAGCTTGGGTGGGACTAGCGGGATTGCCTTTACAGATACGCAGTATTTT.